Presented here are 25 T cell receptor beta chains from one specimen sequenced in a study of T cells after yellow fever vaccination. TCRdb reanalysed the 5' RACE reads using MiXCR and keeps one entry per CDR3 protein. The sample has some 320,000 distinct CDR3 sequences, roughly a tenth seen once. The sample was CD4+ T cells sorted from PBMCs, taken 45 days after the yellow fever booster vaccination. The receptors come from a man aged 18 to 35 who received the YFV17D yellow fever vaccine.

This clonotype showed up just a few times. The rearrangement links TRBV9 to TRBJ2-5; D gene unclear. The CDR3 is made up of 14 amino acids. CDR1 is SGDLS, CDR2 YYNGEE, per germline. The V gene lost 0 bases and the J gene lost 0 bases, with 6 bases spanning the gap. CDR3 loop: CASSVDGYQETQYF. CDR3 nucleotide sequence: TGTGCCAGCAGCGTAGACGGGTACCAAGAGACCCAGTACTTC.

This clonotype was detected a few times. The chain carries TRBV28 and TRBJ2-7, with D maybe TRBD1 (6 bases). Germline loops: CDR1 MDHEN, CDR2 SYDVKM. Trimming removed 3 bases at V and 7 bases at J, with 13 bases between. The CDR3 spans 13 residues. The DNA of the CDR3 is TGTGCCAGCAGTTTGGGGGCGTGGGGAGAGCAGTACGTC. Translating it yields CASSLGAWGEQYV.

This clonotype was seen only a few times. This chain links TRBV6-6 with TRBJ2-7; 7 nucleotides agree with TRBD1. The CDR3 is made up of 14 amino acids. V lost 6 bases to trimming and J lost 0 bases; unmatched junction nucleotides: 5. CDR1 MNHNY and CDR2 SVGAGI come from the germline V gene (reference sequence). This CDR3 is CASSQQGISYEQYF. CDR3 DNA sequence: TGTGCCAGCAGCCAACAGGGGATCTCCTACGAGCAGTACTTC.

CDR3 nucleotide sequence: TGCAGTGCGACAAGCGTCCAGCGGGGGCCAGATACGCAGTATTTT. It codes for CSATSVQRGPDTQYF. The J gene is TRBJ2-3, the V gene TRBV20-1; 8 nucleotides agree with TRBD2. The V gene end was trimmed by 6 bases and the J gene end by 4 bases; junction bases not matched to a gene: 12. Germline V gene sequence: CDR1 DFQATT, CDR2 SNEGSKA (reference sequence). The CDR3 consists of 15 residues.

This chain connects TRBV15 to TRBJ1-2, with TRBD1 as a possible D gene (6 bases). The CDR3 is 14 residues long. The V end was cut by 0 bases, the J end by 6 bases, with 11 bases between. Germline V lookup: CDR1 LNHNV, CDR2 YYDKDF (reference sequence). The CDR3 here is CATSRDRGGDGYTF. CDR3 in DNA: TGTGCCACCAGCAGAGATCGAGGGGGGGATGGCTACACCTTC.

The gene calls are TRBV20-1 and TRBJ2-7, with D unclear. Trimming left V 6 bases short and J 0 bases short, with 12 bases between. CDR3 length: 13 residues. The germline V gene encodes CDR1 DFQATT and CDR2 SNEGSKA (reference sequence). For the CDR3, the DNA is TGCAGTGCCCCCTCTCCGAGCTCCTACGAGCAGTACTTC. This sequence encodes CSAPSPSSYEQYF.

The CDR3 DNA is TGTGCCAGCAGCCCAGGCGGACTAGCGGCCACAGATACGCAGTATTTT. Translated, it gives CASSPGGLAATDTQYF. J is TRBJ2-3 and V is TRBV7-3, with TRBD2 identical over 10 bases. Looked up from germline, CDR1 is SGHTA and CDR2 is FQGTGA. Unmatched junction bases numbered 7, after V lost 5 bases and J lost 2 bases. The CDR3 consists of 16 residues.

This chain links TRBV20-1 with TRBJ1-3; D is perhaps TRBD1 (5 bases). Germline V gives CDR1 DFQATT, CDR2 SNEGSKA (reference sequence). V was pared by 6 bases and J by 2 bases, with 11 bases between. The CDR3 totals 13 residues. CDR3 DNA: TGCAGTGCCGGAGGGACGGCTGGAAACACCATATATTTT. Its protein product is CSAGGTAGNTIYF.

This clonotype has more than one count but fewer than ten. This sequence joins TRBV18 and TRBJ2-1; 8 nucleotides match TRBD1. CDR3 size: 15 residues. V lost 3 bases and J lost 4; bases outside the gene matches: 5. Germline V gene sequence: CDR1 KGHSH, CDR2 LQKENI. CDR3 sequence: CASSPSGQEYNEQFF. The CDR3 DNA follows: TGTGCCAGCTCACCTTCGGGACAGGAGTACAATGAGCAGTTCTTC.

The chain recombines TRBV5-1 with TRBJ2-7, with 8 bases aligning to TRBD1. Trimming at V came to 6 bases and at J to 7 bases, leaving 9 bases not matched to a gene. Germline loops: CDR1 SGHRS, CDR2 YFSETQ. The length of the CDR3 is 13 residues. The DNA for the CDR3 is TGCGCCAGCAAAAGGACAGGGCAGAAAGAGCAGTACTTC. Residues: CASKRTGQKEQYF.

This clonotype was seen at least ten times. The CDR3 bases are TGCGCCAGCAGTTCCGGGGGGGCCGGGGAGACCCAGTACTTC. Its translation: CASSSGGAGETQYF. This chain links TRBV23-1 with TRBJ2-5, with 8 bases that match TRBD2. TRBV23-1 is an ORF for which the function is uncertain. Trimming removed 5 bases from V and 5 bases from J; junction bases left unmatched: 7. This CDR3 is 14 amino acids long.

The CDR3 sequence is CSARDPTGGTNQPQHF. The CDR3 DNA follows: TGCAGTGCTAGAGACCCCACAGGCGGTACTAATCAGCCCCAGCATTTT. This sequence joins TRBV20-1 and TRBJ1-5; a weak D match, TRBD1 (5 bases). V dropped 0 bases and J dropped 4 bases, with 16 bases sitting between them. The CDR3 sequence is 16 residues long. Germline CDR1 reads DFQATT; CDR2 reads SNEGSKA (reference sequence).

This clonotype came up a few times. This chain connects TRBV7-6 to TRBJ1-2; tentatively, D is TRBD1 (5 bases). Germline V gene sequence: CDR1 SGHVS, CDR2 FNYEAQ. This CDR3 region has 12 residues. V lost 5 bases, J lost 10 bases, and 14 bases lay in between. CDR3 region: CASSPGQGPYTF. The CDR3 DNA reads as TGTGCCAGCAGCCCTGGGCAGGGACCCTACACCTTC.

The chain recombines TRBV9 with TRBJ2-3; no firm D call. This CDR3 contains 14 residues. Germline V CDR1 and CDR2: SGDLS, YYNGEE. With 2 bases removed from V and 2 bases from J, the gap between germline ends came to 9 bases. CDR3 residues: CASSVSPDTDTQYF. The CDR3 nucleotides read TGTGCCAGCAGCGTGAGCCCAGACACAGATACGCAGTATTTT. The entire variable domain, with the rest obtained from reference TRBV9 and TRBJ2-3, is as follows: DSGVTQTPKHLITATGQRVTLRCSPRSGDLSVYWYQQSLDQGLQFLIQYYNGEERAKGNILERFSAQQFPDLHSELNLSSLELGDSALYFCASSVSPDTDTQYFGPGTRLTVL.

This clonotype was detected a few times. The chain couples TRBV5-6 to TRBJ2-7, with D uncertain. CDR1 is SGHDT and CDR2 is YYEEEE in the germline V gene. This CDR3 is built from 12 residues. Trimming took 2 bases from V and 2 from J, leaving 5 bases between them. In DNA form, the CDR3 reads TGTGCCAGCAGCTTTGGCACCTACGAGCAGTACGTC. Amino acids: CASSFGTYEQYV.

This clonotype was observed a handful of times. The chain couples TRBV20-1 to TRBJ1-1; D remains ambiguous. CDR3 length: 13 residues. In germline, CDR1 is DFQATT, CDR2 SNEGSKA (reference sequence). Between the trimmed V and J ends, which lost 0 bases and 7 bases, there was a span of 12 bases. The CDR3 here is CSARDPSLGEAFF. The DNA of the CDR3 is TGCAGTGCTAGAGATCCGAGTTTAGGTGAAGCTTTCTTT.

This chain joins TRBV2 and TRBJ2-3; no reliable D call. CDR1 and CDR2 (germline): SNHLY, FYNNEI. Trimming stripped 4 bases from V and 1 base from J, with 18 bases between. The CDR3 contains 17 residues. The CDR3 DNA reads as TGTGCCAGCAGTGCCCGCCCCGGGCATAGGGGCACAGATACGCAGTATTTT. It translates to CASSARPGHRGTDTQYF.

This clonotype occurred a few times. The chain joins TRBV12-3 or TRBV12-4 to TRBJ2-1, with 11 bases that match TRBD2. This CDR3 region has 17 residues. V lost 6 bases, J lost 0 bases, and 7 bases stayed unmatched. The CDR3, as DNA: TGTGCCAGCAGCCCTAGCGGGGGGCCGAGCTCCTACAATGAGCAGTTCTTC. Translation gives CASSPSGGPSSYNEQFF.

The V and J genes are TRBV29-1 and TRBJ1-1; tentative D call: TRBD1 (5 bases). The V and J ends lost 6 bases and 10 bases respectively, with 18 bases between them. Germline loops: CDR1 SQVTM, CDR2 ANQGSEA. The CDR3 is 12 amino acids. The CDR3 sequence is CSVRVSFRGAFF. The CDR3 DNA reads TGCAGCGTCAGGGTTTCCTTTCGGGGAGCTTTCTTT.

The chain uses TRBV10-3 and TRBJ2-1, with TRBD1 as a possible D gene (5 bases). Germline-derived CDR1 and CDR2 are ENHRY and SYGVKD. Between the trimmed V and J ends, which lost 6 bases and 7 bases, there was a span of 7 bases. The CDR3 is 11 residues long. The CDR3 region is CAISSGNEQFF. CDR3 DNA sequence: TGTGCCATCAGCTCAGGGAATGAGCAGTTCTTC.

The chain employs TRBV5-6 and TRBJ1-2; D ambiguous. CDR3 length: 14 residues. Per germline, CDR1 SGHDT and CDR2 YYEEEE. Trimming removed 5 bases from V and 3 bases from J, with 14 bases in between. The CDR3 sequence: CASSRPLRDYGYTF. Written as DNA, the CDR3 is TGTGCCAGCAGTCGACCCCTACGCGACTATGGCTACACCTTC.

This clonotype was counted at least ten times. The chain employs TRBV5-1 and TRBJ2-1, with 10 bases identical to TRBD2. Germline loops: CDR1 SGHRS, CDR2 YFSETQ. V lost 8 bases and J lost 4; bases outside the gene matches: 6. The CDR3 is 14 amino acids. The CDR3 nucleotides read TGCGCCAGTGGAGCGGGGGGGCGATACAATGAGCAGTTCTTC. This gives the protein CASGAGGRYNEQFF.

This clonotype was observed a handful of times. CDR3 region: CASIGRQRTGELFF. The CDR3 bases are TGTGCCAGCATCGGACGTCAAAGGACCGGGGAGCTGTTTTTT. The chain joins TRBV12-3 or TRBV12-4 to TRBJ2-2, with D hard to call. Deletions cut 7 bases from V and 5 bases from J, with 14 bases between. The CDR3 has 14 residues.

J is TRBJ2-6 and V is TRBV28, with 10 bases fitting TRBD1. The CDR3 is 16 residues long. Germline V CDR1 and CDR2: MDHEN, SYDVKM. Trimming at V came to 7 bases and at J to 4 bases, leaving 7 bases not matched to a gene. The CDR3 nucleotides are TGTGCCAGCACGGGACAGGGGATGATGGGGGCCAACGTCCTGACTTTC. It translates to CASTGQGMMGANVLTF.

V gene TRBV4-2 combines with J gene TRBJ2-3; possibly TRBD1 for D (6 bases). V lost 4 bases, J lost 3 bases, and 32 bases lay in between. Germline V CDR1 and CDR2: LGHNA, YNFKEQ. CDR3 length: 21 residues. The CDR3: CASSLKPGRTSRGRGTDTQYF. CDR3 coding DNA: TGTGCCAGCAGCCTCAAACCCGGGCGGACCAGCAGGGGCCGGGGTACAGATACGCAGTATTTT.